This T cell receptor (beta chain) was obtained from a study of T-cell memory formation after mild COVID-19. General study points: CD8+ contracting clones occupied EMRA, while CD4+ ones occupied mainly CM and EM. A second wave expanding day 15 to 37 was CD4+-biased; contracting clones were balanced. Nothing showed for sure that second-wave clones peaking on day 37 were SARS-CoV-2 specific.

Only a few counts were recorded for this clonotype. Its matching antigen is unknown. Constant-segment-primed 5'RACE gave TCR alpha and TCR beta cDNA libraries with sample barcodes and UMIs. One entry per CDR3 protein results from TCRdb running MiXCR on the 5' RACE reads. The table includes about 600,000 distinct CDR3 sequences, about 20% detected once. The CDR3 length is 14 residues. Germline loops: CDR1 SQVTM, CDR2 ANQGSEA. The germline V and J ends were trimmed by 0 bases and 3 bases, with 9 bases remaining between them. The chain joins TRBV29-1 to TRBJ2-1, with D possibly TRBD2 on 5 matching bases. The sample was PBMCs or a T cell subset sorted from them (not recorded which). The receptor was isolated from an adult woman who had mild COVID-19 (a few samples of this study predate the infection). Cell type and time point are not known. CDR3 nucleotide sequence: TGCAGCGTTGAAGAACTAGTAGGCTACAATGAGCAGTTCTTC. Translation: CSVEELVGYNEQFF.